This T cell receptor (beta chain) is from a study of glioma-infiltrating T cells after dendritic cell vaccination. Study-wide background: Treatment, given 2003 to 2012, was autologous tumor lysate-pulsed dendritic cell vaccination.

Amplification used 60 V beta primers and 13 J beta primers. The assay was immunoSEQ multiplex PCR, and TCRdb's table has in-frame clones only and misses some. The table includes just under 85,000 clones, around 90% detected once. CDR3 size: 15 residues. The V end was cut by 3 bases, the J end by 1 base, with 10 bases between. Germline V lookup: CDR1 WNHNN, CDR2 SYGVQD (reference sequence). All glioblastoma patients lacked an isocitrate dehydrogenase mutation. This receptor was identified in a human donor with glioblastoma. The V gene is TRBV10-1, the J gene TRBJ2-1; possible D gene TRBD2, 6 bases. The sequencing here drew on blood, taken before dendritic cell vaccination. In DNA form, the CDR3 reads TGCGCCAGCAGTGACCCTAGCGTTTCCTACAATGAGCAGTTCTTC. Its protein product is CASSDPSVSYNEQFF.